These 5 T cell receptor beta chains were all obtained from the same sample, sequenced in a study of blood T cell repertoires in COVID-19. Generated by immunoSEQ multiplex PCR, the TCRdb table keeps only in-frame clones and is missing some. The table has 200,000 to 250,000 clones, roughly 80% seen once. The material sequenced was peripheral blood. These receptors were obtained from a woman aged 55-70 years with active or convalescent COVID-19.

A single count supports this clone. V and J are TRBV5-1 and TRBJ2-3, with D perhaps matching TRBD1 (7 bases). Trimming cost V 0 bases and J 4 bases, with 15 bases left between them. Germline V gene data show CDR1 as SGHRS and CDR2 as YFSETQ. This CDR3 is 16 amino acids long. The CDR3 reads CASSLEAGGTPDTQYF. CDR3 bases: TGCGCCAGCAGCTTGGAGGCAGGGGGGACCCCAGATACGCAGTATTTT.

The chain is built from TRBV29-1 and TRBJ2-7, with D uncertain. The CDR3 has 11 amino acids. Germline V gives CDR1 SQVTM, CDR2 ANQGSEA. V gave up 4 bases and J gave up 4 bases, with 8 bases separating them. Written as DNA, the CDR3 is TGCAGCGTTGTATCGGGTTACGAGCAGTACGTC. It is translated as CSVVSGYEQYV.

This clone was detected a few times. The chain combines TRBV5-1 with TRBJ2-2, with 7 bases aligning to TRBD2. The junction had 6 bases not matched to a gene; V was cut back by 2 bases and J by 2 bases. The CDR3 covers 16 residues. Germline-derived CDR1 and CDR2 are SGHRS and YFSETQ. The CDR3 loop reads CASSLEAGRNTGELFF. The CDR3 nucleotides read TGCGCCAGCAGCTTAGAAGCGGGGAGAAACACCGGGGAGCTGTTTTTT.

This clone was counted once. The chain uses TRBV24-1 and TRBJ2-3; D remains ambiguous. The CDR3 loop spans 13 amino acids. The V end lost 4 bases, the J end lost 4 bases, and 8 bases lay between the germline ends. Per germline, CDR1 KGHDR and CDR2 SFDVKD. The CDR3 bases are TGTGCCACCAGTGAATACCAGGCAGATACGCAGTATTTT. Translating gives CATSEYQADTQYF.

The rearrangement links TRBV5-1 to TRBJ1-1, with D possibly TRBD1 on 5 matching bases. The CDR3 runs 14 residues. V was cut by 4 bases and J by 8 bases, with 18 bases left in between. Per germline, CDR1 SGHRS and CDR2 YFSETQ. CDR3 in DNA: TGCGCCAGCAGCGCGACAGAGACGCATTTAGAAGCTTTCTTT. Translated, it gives CASSATETHLEAFF.